There are a few counts of the clone carrying this T cell receptor beta chain. As yet, its antigen is unknown. Profiling relied on immunoSEQ multiplex PCR, and the TCRdb table lists in-frame clones only, not all of them. The top ten hold 2% to 2.5% of the sample, which has 55,000 to 70,000 clones, roughly 81% seen once. These data originate in a study of vaccination effects on CD4 cells after COVID-19. Overall study: Two doses of either BNT162b2 or mRNA-1273 were given to each participant.

ViraFEST assay sequencing came after antigen-specific CD4+ T cells were expanded with viral peptide pools. After around ten days in culture, the CD4+ T cells were isolated. This CDR3 has 17 residues. Trimming removed 6 bases at V and 7 bases at J, with 25 bases between. CDR1 and CDR2 from the germline V gene are SGHTA and FQGNSA. The receptor comes from a human donor who received a COVID-19 vaccine. The sample here was CD4+ T cells from PBMCs cultured with HCoV-229E spike peptides, taken before COVID-19 vaccination. The chain combines TRBV7-2 with TRBJ2-1; D perhaps matches TRBD1 (7 bases). CDR3 amino acids: CASRRRPDQGGRNEQFF. In DNA, the CDR3 is TGTGCCAGCAGACGACGACCCGACCAGGGGGGTAGGAATGAGCAGTTCTTC.